The clone carrying this TCR beta chain has a handful of counts. This CDR3 has 12 amino acids. Trimming took 4 bases from V and 2 from J, leaving 6 bases between them. Per germline, CDR1 MNHEY and CDR2 SVGEGT. This sample was taken from a study of blood T cell repertoires in COVID-19. About the research overall: The United States, Italy and Spain supplied acute and convalescent COVID-19 samples. PBMCs, B-cell-depleted T cells, or T cells were the source of the cDNA or gDNA that made up the material.

In the source study's methods: Amplification from reference gene primers served as the basis for estimated nucleated cell counts. The protocol was immunoSEQ multiplex PCR, while the TCRdb copy is restricted to in-frame clones and leaves out a portion. V and J calls and clone size are those listed in that table; D and trimming were worked out from the DNA. Among a few hundred thousand clones listed, around 87% were seen once. The receptor was isolated from a woman aged 45-65 years with acute or convalescent COVID-19. The J gene is TRBJ2-7, the V gene TRBV6-2 or TRBV6-3; possibly TRBD2 for D (5 bases). The sample consisted of peripheral blood. The CDR3: CASSFGAYEQYF. The CDR3 DNA follows: TGTGCCAGCAGTTTCGGGGCCTACGAGCAGTACTTC.